This TCR beta chain was captured by sequencing in a study of Ad26.COV2.S vaccination and SARS-CoV-2 variants. Overall study: The Ad26.COV2.S arm of the COV1001 trial was where the donor was placed.

Study findings and constraints: Analyses that measured TCR breadth and depth may have underestimated total T cell responses. It was reported that spike-specific CD8+ and CD4+ T cell responses were substantially broad after vaccination.

This clone was counted a single time. What it binds is unknown. Here immunoSEQ multiplex PCR was the method, and the copy in TCRdb shows in-frame clones only, minus some. The repertoire holds more than 300,000 clones, with around 89% as singletons. Described treatment: 15 to 20 received Ad26.COV2.S at low or high dose, single or two shots; 5 received placebo; per-sample allocation not given. Day 63 after the first vaccine or placebo injection was the time point for sampling. The CDR3 has 14 residues. Deletions cut 5 bases from V and 4 bases from J, with 13 bases between. Germline CDR1 LNHDA, CDR2 SQIVND (reference sequence).

The rearrangement links TRBV19 to TRBJ2-3; tentatively, D is TRBD1 (5 bases). This material consisted of peripheral blood, taken in a trial of Ad26.COV2.S vaccine versus placebo. The sequence was collected from a person aged 18 to 59 who received the Ad26.COV2.S COVID-19 vaccine or a placebo. The CDR3 DNA follows: TGTGCCAGTAGTCGGTCAGGGAAACCAGATACGCAGTATTTT. Its translation: CASSRSGKPDTQYF.